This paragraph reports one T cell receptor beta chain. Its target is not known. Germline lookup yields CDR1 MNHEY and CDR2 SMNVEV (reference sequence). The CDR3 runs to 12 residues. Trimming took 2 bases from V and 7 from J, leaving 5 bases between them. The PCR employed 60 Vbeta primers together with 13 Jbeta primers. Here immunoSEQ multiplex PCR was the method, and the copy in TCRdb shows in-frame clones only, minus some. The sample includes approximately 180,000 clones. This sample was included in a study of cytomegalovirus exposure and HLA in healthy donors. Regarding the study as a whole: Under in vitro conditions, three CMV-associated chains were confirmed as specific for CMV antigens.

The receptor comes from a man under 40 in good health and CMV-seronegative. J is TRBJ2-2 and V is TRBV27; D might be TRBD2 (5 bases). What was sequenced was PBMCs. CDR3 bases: TGTGCCAGCAGTTTACGGGGCGGGGAGCTGTTTTTT. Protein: CASSLRGGELFF.